Here is one T cell receptor (beta chain) with its context. Germline CDR1 reads MDHEN; CDR2 reads SYDVKM. Between the trimmed V and J ends, which lost 5 bases and 7 bases, there was a span of 15 bases. CDR3 size: 13 residues. This sample stems from a study of blood T cell repertoires in COVID-19. About the research overall: Both acute and convalescent COVID-19 samples were obtained from the United States, Italy and Spain.

Using immunoSEQ multiplex PCR, the repertoire was profiled, and TCRdb retains in-frame clones only, with some absent. The data contain around 65,000 clones, approximately 90% of them seen just once; the ten biggest clones take up approximately 1.6%. This clonotype was sampled from a human donor in a cohort sampled during active COVID-19. The gene calls are TRBV28 and TRBJ2-7; possible D gene TRBD1, 6 bases. Sequencing used peripheral blood. CDR3 protein: CASSIQGPGEQYF. The CDR3 DNA follows: TGTGCCAGCAGTATACAGGGCCCGGGGGAGCAGTACTTC.